This T cell receptor beta chain was identified in a study of blood T cells in healthy people across ages. The study, taken as a whole, reports: Shifts in expanded clonotypes may have been confounded by donor CMV status, which was unknown. Observed TCR beta diversity showed a strong correlation with the percentage of naive T cells as measured by flow cytometry. Roughly linearly, TCR beta diversity per million T cells fell as age increased.

The CDR3 is 16 residues long. Germline values: CDR1 SGHTA, CDR2 FQGNSA. The germline V and J ends were trimmed by 5 bases and 13 bases, with 27 bases remaining between them. Of note for this clonotype: Its antigen is not identified.

Alongside a J-beta primer mix, a sample-barcoded 5' primer served in a second PCR lasting about 6 to 11 cycles. TCRdb re-analysed the 5' RACE reads in MiXCR, keeping a single row per CDR3 protein. Here the sample spans fewer than 800,000 distinct CDR3 sequences, about half being singletons. Total RNA amounts of at least 5 micrograms were extracted per sample. This sequence joins TRBV7-2 and TRBJ2-4; D is possibly TRBD1 or TRBD2 (7 bases each). Sequencing was performed on blood. This TCR came from a woman aged 60 to 75 in good health. CDR3 in amino acids: CASSAQGGTTSGEQYF. The DNA for the CDR3 is TGTGCCAGCAGCGCCCAGGGGGGGACTACCTCGGGAGAGCAGTACTTC. The entire variable domain, with the rest obtained from reference TRBV7-2 and TRBJ2-4, is as follows: GAGVSQSPSNKVTEKGKDVELRCDPISGHTALYWYRQSLGQGLEFLIYFQGNSAPDKSGLPSDRFSAERTGGSVSTLTIQRTQQEDSAVYLCASSAQGGTTSGEQYFGAGTRLSVL.